A selection of T cell receptor beta chains follows, all from one sample in a study of T cells in Graves' hyperthyroidism and ophthalmopathy. MiXCR was run by TCRdb on the multiplex PCR reads, yielding one entry per CDR3 protein. The data contain hundreds of thousands of distinct CDR3 sequences, around 16% of them singletons. The sample taken for sequencing was blood. The receptors were gathered from a woman under 30 with Graves' hyperthyroidism. CDR3s include the opening cysteine and the closing phenylalanine or tryptophan. The D gene is left open where the match is weak. A clone size is listed for some rows: how often the clone was seen (once, few, many), or a class if it is expanded.

d_call	v_call	j_call	clone_size	cdr3_aa	cdr3_nt
TRBD2	TRBV7-6	TRBJ2-5	few	CASSLGASGETQYF	TGTGCCAGCAGCTTAGGCGCTAGCGGAGAGACCCAGTACTTC
.	TRBV12-3/TRBV12-4	TRBJ1-2	.	CASRSGRGNYGYTF	TGTGCCAGCAGAAGCGGGAGGGGGAACTATGGCTACACCTTC
TRBD2	TRBV6-1	TRBJ2-1	.	CASSHGLAGGLWAYEQFF	TGTGCCAGCAGCCACGGACTAGCGGGAGGGCTGTGGGCTTATGAGCAGTTCTTC
TRBD2	TRBV28	TRBJ2-1	many	CASSYGLTGGYEQFF	TGTGCCAGCAGTTATGGCCTAACGGGAGGTTATGAGCAGTTCTTC
.	TRBV7-9	TRBJ2-3	.	CASSPTGGGTDTQYF	TGTGCCAGCAGCCCGACAGGTGGGGGCACAGATACGCAGTATTTT
.	TRBV10-1	TRBJ2-6	few	CASSDIGPPFSGANVLTF	TGCGCCAGCAGTGATATAGGGCCACCATTCTCTGGGGCCAACGTCCTGACTTTC
.	TRBV18	TRBJ1-1	many	CASSLDTGRVAEAFF	TGTGCCAGCTCACTAGACACAGGGCGCGTTGCTGAAGCTTTCTTT
.	TRBV28	TRBJ2-1	.	CASSFNSGGEQFF	TGTGCCAGCAGCTTCAATAGCGGCGGGGAGCAGTTCTTC
TRBD2	TRBV24-1	TRBJ2-7	many	CATSDRSGSGPYPRHLKNYEQYF	TGTGCCACCAGTGACCGTAGCGGGAGCGGACCTTATCCTCGACACCTTAAAAACTACGAGCAGTACTTC
TRBD1	TRBV7-3	TRBJ2-6	.	CASSYHRGASGANVLTF	TGTGCCAGCAGCTACCACAGGGGCGCATCTGGGGCCAACGTCCTGACTTTC
.	TRBV29-1	TRBJ1-1	few	CSVELMVKGTEAFF	TGCAGCGTTGAGCTAATGGTCAAAGGCACTGAAGCTTTCTTT
.	TRBV7-2	TRBJ1-5	.	CASSLVGWLVQPQHF	TGTGCCAGCAGCTTAGTTGGATGGCTCGTTCAGCCCCAGCATTTT
TRBD1	TRBV20-1	TRBJ1-6	many	CSARGQGNSPLHF	TGCAGTGCTAGGGGACAGGGCAATTCACCCCTCCACTTT
TRBD1	TRBV29-1	TRBJ1-1	many	CSDRGPGTEAFF	TGCAGCGACAGGGGGCCAGGCACTGAAGCTTTCTTT
TRBD1	TRBV5-1	TRBJ1-2	many	CASSSGGAGYGYTF	TGCGCCAGCAGCTCAGGGGGCGCTGGCTATGGCTACACCTTC
TRBD1	TRBV28	TRBJ1-2	many	CASSPATRDSYGYTF	TGTGCCAGCAGTCCAGCTACCCGGGACAGCTATGGCTACACCTTC
.	TRBV12-3/TRBV12-4	TRBJ2-2	few	CASTRAGSTGELFF	TGTGCCAGCACCCGCGCGGGGAGCACCGGGGAGCTGTTTTTT
TRBD1	TRBV7-9	TRBJ2-5	.	CASSFTGVWETQYF	TGTGCCAGCAGCTTCACAGGGGTTTGGGAGACCCAGTACTTC
.	TRBV9	TRBJ2-1	.	CASSLKYQETQFF	TGTGCCAGCAGCTTAAAGTACCAAGAGACCCAGTTCTTC
TRBD2	TRBV6-1	TRBJ2-1	.	CASNGVGGAGPYNEQFF	TGTGCCAGCAATGGGGTCGGGGGGGCCGGCCCCTACAATGAGCAGTTCTTC
TRBD1	TRBV10-3	TRBJ1-1	.	CAIRVLDRVNTEAFF	TGTGCCATCAGAGTCCTGGACAGGGTGAACACTGAAGCTTTCTTT
.	TRBV27	TRBJ2-7	many	CASSYSPGTFSYEQYF	TGTGCCAGCAGTTACTCCCCCGGGACCTTTTCCTACGAGCAGTACTTC
.	TRBV12-3/TRBV12-4	TRBJ1-2	many	CASSLYLIPPALEAYGYTF	TGTGCCAGCAGTTTATATCTGATACCCCCCGCACTTGAGGCCTATGGCTACACCTTC
.	TRBV7-2	TRBJ2-6	.	CASSLGPPSGANVLTF	TGTGCCAGCAGCTTAGGGCCGCCCTCTGGGGCCAACGTCCTGACTTTC
.	TRBV29-1	TRBJ1-2	many	CSVGERYGYTF	TGCAGCGTTGGGGAGAGATATGGCTACACCTTC
TRBD2	TRBV10-2	TRBJ2-1	.	CASSSAGGYNEQFF	TGCGCCAGCAGTTCCGCGGGAGGCTACAATGAGCAGTTCTTC
.	TRBV7-9	TRBJ1-2	many	CASSLRAEGGNYGYTF	TGTGCCAGCAGCTTACGGGCCGAAGGGGGAAACTATGGCTACACCTTC
.	TRBV12-3/TRBV12-4	TRBJ2-5	many	CASSPDWGQETQYF	TGTGCCAGCAGTCCCGACTGGGGCCAAGAGACCCAGTACTTC
.	TRBV5-6	TRBJ2-5	.	CASSFKGGQETQYF	TGTGCCAGCAGCTTTAAGGGGGGCCAAGAGACCCAGTACTTC
TRBD1	TRBV6-1	TRBJ1-3	.	CASSSGQGRVGGNTIYF	TGTGCCAGCAGTTCGGGACAGGGCCGGGTAGGCGGAAACACCATATATTTT
TRBD1	TRBV6-1	TRBJ1-1	many	CASNERDRNTEAFF	TGTGCCAGCAATGAAAGGGACAGAAACACTGAAGCTTTCTTT
.	TRBV27	TRBJ2-1	many	CASSPSYPLRNEQFF	TGTGCCAGCAGTCCCTCTTACCCACTCCGCAATGAGCAGTTCTTC
.	TRBV20-1	TRBJ2-1	few	CSALTSSYNEQFF	TGCAGTGCCCTCACCAGCTCCTACAATGAGCAGTTCTTC
TRBD2	TRBV11-2	TRBJ2-7	many	CASSLGAGGIEQYF	TGTGCCAGCAGCTTGGGGGCGGGAGGTATCGAGCAGTACTTC
TRBD1	TRBV12-3/TRBV12-4	TRBJ2-7	many	CASRNRDRGTYEQYF	TGTGCCAGCAGGAACCGCGACAGGGGGACCTACGAGCAGTACTTC
.	TRBV6-5	TRBJ1-5	once	CASSYGGLNQPQHF	TGTGCCAGCAGTTACGGTGGTTTGAATCAGCCCCAGCATTTT
.	TRBV6-1	TRBJ1-6	few	CASSCERELGSPLHF	TGTGCCAGCAGTTGTGAGAGGGAGTTAGGTTCACCCCTCCACTTT
.	TRBV20-1	TRBJ2-4	many	CSASGTSSNIQYF	TGCAGTGCTAGTGGGACCTCTTCGAATATTCAGTACTTC
TRBD2	TRBV20-1	TRBJ2-1	.	CSARAGGPYNEQFF	TGCAGTGCTAGAGCGGGAGGGCCCTACAATGAGCAGTTCTTC
.	TRBV4-1	TRBJ2-7	many	CASSQDRRLSYEQYF	TGCGCCAGCAGCCAAGATCGACGGCTTTCCTACGAGCAGTACTTC
.	TRBV7-6	TRBJ2-2	.	CASSVPAGRENTGELFF	TGTGCCAGCAGCGTTCCGGCCGGCAGGGAGAACACCGGGGAGCTGTTTTTT
TRBD2	TRBV20-1	TRBJ2-5	many	CSATGLAETQYF	TGCAGTGCTACGGGACTAGCGGAGACCCAGTACTTC
TRBD1	TRBV25-1	TRBJ1-5	few	CASSGLPPGQRLLYSNQPQHF	TGTGCCAGCAGTGGATTACCCCCGGGACAGCGACTTTTATATAGCAATCAGCCCCAGCATTTT
TRBD2	TRBV24-1	TRBJ2-3	.	CATSDLGPSGRSTDTQYF	TGTGCCACCAGTGATTTAGGGCCGAGCGGGAGAAGCACAGATACGCAGTATTTT
TRBD1	TRBV6-5	TRBJ1-2	few	CASSYSGKTGNHGYTF	TGTGCCAGCAGTTACTCGGGCAAGACAGGGAACCATGGCTACACCTTC
TRBD2	TRBV5-1	TRBJ2-7	few	CASSLGGLAGVAYEQYF	TGCGCCAGCAGCTTGGGTGGGCTAGCGGGAGTCGCCTACGAGCAGTACTTC
TRBD1	TRBV20-1	TRBJ2-7	many	CSAPGTGVTEQYF	TGCAGTGCTCCCGGGACAGGGGTTACCGAGCAGTACTTC
TRBD1	TRBV5-6	TRBJ1-2	few	CASSTGTGVAVAYGYTF	TGTGCCAGCAGCACCGGGACAGGGGTTGCGGTAGCCTATGGCTACACCTTC
TRBD2	TRBV2	TRBJ2-5	many	CASSTSGRALETQYF	TGTGCCAGCAGTACTAGCGGGAGGGCCCTCGAGACCCAGTACTTC
.	TRBV10-1	TRBJ2-1	.	CASSEPPNNEQFF	TGCGCCAGCAGTGAACCTCCAAACAATGAGCAGTTCTTC
.	TRBV15	TRBJ2-2	.	CATSSSRGGELFF	TGTGCCACCAGCAGTAGTCGGGGCGGGGAGCTGTTTTTT
.	TRBV20-1	TRBJ1-6	.	CSASPKRGYNSPLHF	TGCAGTGCTAGCCCCAAGAGGGGCTATAATTCACCCCTCCACTTT
TRBD1	TRBV10-3	TRBJ2-3	many	CAISNLDRALDTQYF	TGTGCCATCAGTAACTTGGACAGGGCGTTAGATACGCAGTATTTT